Each of the 3 T cell receptor beta chains below was sequenced from the same sample in a study of blood T cell repertoires in COVID-19. Repertoires were generated with immunoSEQ multiplex PCR, while TCRdb's copy carries only in-frame clones and drops some. Of over 250,000 clones listed, 85% to 90% are singletons. Sequencing was done on a sample of peripheral blood. The receptors derive from a woman between 45 and 60 years old with COVID-19, enrolled during active disease.

For this clone: The same CDR3 also results from other DNA sequences found in this sample. The chain is built from TRBV3-1 (or the pseudogene TRBV3-2) and TRBJ1-4; D uncertain. V was cut by 1 base and J by 6 bases, with 9 bases left in between. The germline V gene encodes CDR1 LGHDT and CDR2 YNNKEL (reference sequence). This CDR3 region has 14 residues. The CDR3 sequence: CASSQGGWDEKLFF. In DNA, the CDR3 is TGTGCCAGCAGCCAAGGAGGTTGGGATGAAAAACTGTTTTTT.

CDR3 DNA sequence: TGTGCCTGGAGTGTTAGCGGGGCCTCCTACGAGCAGTACTTC. It yields the protein CAWSVSGASYEQYF. The chain is built from TRBV30 and TRBJ2-7, with 8 bases that match TRBD2. This CDR3 contains 14 residues. Germline values: CDR1 GTSNPN, CDR2 SVGIG (reference sequence). V shed 0 bases and J 0 bases; nucleotides not matched to a gene: 1.

The V gene is TRBV29-1, the J gene TRBJ2-7, with 7 bases aligning to TRBD1. The CDR3 is 12 residues long. Germline V gene sequence: CDR1 SQVTM, CDR2 ANQGSEA. V lost 6 bases and J lost 2; bases outside the gene matches: 4. CDR3 coding DNA: TGCAGCGTCACAGGGGCCGCCTACGAGCAGTACTTC. It is translated as CSVTGAAYEQYF.